A selection of T cell receptor beta chains follows, all from one sample in a study of cytomegalovirus exposure and HLA in healthy donors. Produced via immunoSEQ multiplex PCR; TCRdb's table is partial and in-frame only. The sample lists some 100,000 clones; 79% were seen once. The sample consisted of PBMCs. The source of these receptors is a male donor in good health and CMV-seropositive. CDR3s include the opening cysteine and the closing phenylalanine or tryptophan. The D gene is left open where the match is weak. Part of the rows lack a size; the others show once, few, many or a class for expanded clones.

J gene,V gene,D gene,clone size,CDR3 protein,CDR3 DNA
TRBJ1-1,TRBV18,NA,NA,CASSPPARVRNTEAFF,TGTGCCAGCTCACCACCCGCCAGGGTGCGGAACACTGAAGCTTTCTTT
TRBJ1-1,TRBV27,TRBD1,NA,CASSQGARYTEAFF,TGTGCCAGCAGTCAGGGGGCGCGGTACACTGAAGCTTTCTTT
TRBJ2-1,TRBV4-3,TRBD1,NA,CASSQDLDRTPYNEQFF,TGCGCCAGCAGCCAAGATCTGGACAGGACCCCCTACAATGAGCAGTTCTTC
TRBJ1-2,TRBV4-1,TRBD1,once,CASSQGPGTGNTF,TGCGCCAGCAGCCAAGGTCCCGGGACAGGGAACACCTTC
TRBJ2-7,TRBV6-1,NA,NA,CASSLDRLGEQYF,TGTGCCAGCAGCCTCGACAGGCTTGGCGAGCAGTACTTC
TRBJ1-1,TRBV19,TRBD1,once,CASSRDRGLTEAFF,TGTGCCAGTAGTCGGGACAGGGGGCTTACTGAAGCTTTCTTT
TRBJ1-2,TRBV11-1,TRBD1,many,CASSRYRGWNYGYTF,TGTGCCAGCAGCCGTTACAGGGGTTGGAACTATGGCTACACCTTC
TRBJ2-2,TRBV9,TRBD2,NA,CASSVAPSGSTGELFF,TGTGCCAGCAGCGTAGCCCCTAGCGGAAGCACCGGGGAGCTGTTTTTT
TRBJ1-1,TRBV18,NA,NA,CASSPKTGTEAFF,TGTGCCAGCTCACCGAAAACAGGCACTGAAGCTTTCTTT
TRBJ2-5,TRBV19,TRBD2,NA,CASSPGTSGGKTQYF,TGTGCCAGTAGTCCCGGGACTAGCGGGGGAAAGACCCAGTACTTC
TRBJ1-4,TRBV19,NA,NA,CASRSPVTNEKLFF,TGTGCCAGTAGGTCTCCGGTAACTAATGAAAAACTGTTTTTT
TRBJ1-6,TRBV18,TRBD1,NA,CASSPRDRDSPLHF,TGTGCCAGCTCACCGAGGGACAGGGATTCACCCCTCCACTTT
TRBJ1-1,TRBV4-1,TRBD1,NA,CASSQDGTGKKTEAFF,TGCGCCAGCAGCCAAGATGGGACAGGGAAGAAGACTGAAGCTTTCTTT
TRBJ1-1,TRBV6-6,TRBD1,NA,CASSSTGGTTEAFF,TGTGCCAGCAGCAGTACAGGGGGGACGACTGAAGCTTTCTTT
TRBJ1-2,TRBV30,NA,once,CAWGLGGYTF,TGTGCCTGGGGACTCGGGGGCTACACCTTC
TRBJ1-2,TRBV5-1,NA,NA,CASSLAGLGTSGYTF,TGCGCCAGCAGCTTGGCAGGTCTCGGGACATCAGGCTACACCTTC
TRBJ1-1,TRBV7-2,TRBD1,NA,CASSVQGVPIEAFF,TGTGCCAGCAGCGTACAGGGGGTCCCAATTGAAGCTTTCTTT
TRBJ1-2,TRBV5-6,NA,once,CASSFLSVPGYTF,TGTGCCAGCAGCTTTCTCAGCGTTCCTGGCTACACCTTC
TRBJ1-1,TRBV5-1,TRBD1,NA,CASRPTGTANTEAFF,TGCGCCAGCAGGCCAACCGGGACAGCGAACACTGAAGCTTTCTTT
TRBJ1-6,TRBV2,TRBD1,NA,CASSEDRIFSLHF,TGTGCCAGCAGTGAGGACAGGATATTCTCCCTCCACTTT
TRBJ2-2,TRBV9,NA,NA,CASSVDQGLTGELFF,TGTGCCAGCAGCGTAGATCAGGGGCTCACCGGGGAGCTGTTTTTT
TRBJ1-2,TRBV20-1,TRBD1,NA,CSVVDRAGYTF,TGCAGTGTTGTCGACAGGGCCGGCTACACCTTC
TRBJ1-5,TRBV19,NA,NA,CASRQGEGAQPQHF,TGTGCCAGTCGTCAGGGTGAAGGGGCTCAGCCCCAGCATTTT
TRBJ1-1,TRBV29-1,NA,NA,CSVGGRRVNTEAFF,TGCAGCGTTGGGGGCCGCCGGGTGAACACTGAAGCTTTCTTT
TRBJ2-7,TRBV20-1,NA,NA,CSAFDSYEQYF,TGCAGTGCCTTCGACAGCTACGAGCAGTACTTC
TRBJ1-4,TRBV5-1,NA,few,CASSLSTSGEKLFF,TGCGCCAGCAGCTTGTCAACCAGTGGCGAAAAACTGTTTTTT
TRBJ1-1,TRBV29-1,TRBD1,NA,CSVEGDRGNTEAFF,TGCAGCGTTGAAGGGGACAGGGGGAACACTGAAGCTTTCTTT
TRBJ2-3,TRBV6-6,NA,NA,CASQGGGDTQYF,TGTGCCAGCCAGGGGGGCGGGGATACGCAGTATTTT
TRBJ1-3,TRBV2,NA,NA,CASSDRNTIYF,TGTGCCAGCAGTGACCGTAACACCATATATTTT
TRBJ2-7,TRBV7-8,NA,NA,CASSSLSGGRKYEQYF,TGTGCCAGCAGCTCACTAAGCGGCGGAAGAAAGTACGAGCAGTACTTC
TRBJ2-1,TRBV29-1,NA,NA,CSVEARGGGDEQFF,TGCAGCGTTGAAGCTAGAGGAGGAGGCGATGAGCAGTTCTTC
TRBJ2-6,TRBV11-1,TRBD1,NA,CASSFRTGVRGGANVLTF,TGTGCCAGCAGCTTCCGGACAGGTGTCAGAGGAGGGGCCAACGTCCTGACTTTC
TRBJ1-5,TRBV19,TRBD1,NA,CASTDRLNQPQHF,TGTGCCAGTACGGACAGGCTAAATCAGCCCCAGCATTTT
TRBJ1-2,TRBV7-2,NA,NA,CASSLYVRDGYTF,TGTGCCAGCAGCTTATACGTACGGGATGGCTACACCTTC
TRBJ2-5,TRBV30,TRBD2,NA,CAWSVKSGIQETQYF,TGTGCCTGGAGTGTGAAAAGCGGGATTCAAGAGACCCAGTACTTC
TRBJ2-5,TRBV5-1,TRBD2,NA,CASSWGTSGGQETQYF,TGCGCCAGCAGCTGGGGGACTAGCGGGGGACAAGAGACCCAGTACTTC
TRBJ1-2,TRBV5-4,TRBD1,NA,CASSSGQGSNYGYTF,TGTGCCAGCAGCTCCGGACAGGGGTCTAACTATGGCTACACCTTC
TRBJ1-1,TRBV6-1,TRBD1,NA,CASSEWTGRNTEAFF,TGTGCCAGCAGTGAATGGACAGGGAGGAACACTGAAGCTTTCTTT
TRBJ1-4,TRBV9,NA,NA,CASSATGHLRAYEKLFF,TGTGCCAGCAGCGCAACGGGACACCTAAGGGCGTACGAAAAACTGTTTTTT